The next 28 T cell receptor beta chains were all read from a single sample in a study of blood T cell repertoires in COVID-19. Profiled with immunoSEQ multiplex PCR; TCRdb holds only in-frame clones, not every one. Of around 400,000 clones listed, just under 90% are singletons. Sequencing was performed on PBMCs or T cells enriched from blood (not recorded which). The receptors were gathered from a woman younger than 45 who had recovered from COVID-19.

The rearrangement joins TRBV29-1 to TRBJ2-7; D unresolved. In germline, CDR1 is SQVTM, CDR2 ANQGSEA. V was cut by 0 bases and J by 3 bases, with 3 bases left in between. This CDR3 has 11 residues. CDR3 amino acids: CSVEDSYEQYF. CDR3 bases: TGCAGCGTTGAAGACAGCTACGAGCAGTACTTC.

The chain couples TRBV27 to TRBJ1-5; perhaps TRBD1 as D (5 bases). Per germline, CDR1 MNHEY and CDR2 SMNVEV (reference sequence). This CDR3 has 14 residues. The V end lost 6 bases, the J end lost 2 bases, and 11 bases lay between the germline ends. The CDR3: CASSRGLGNQPQHF. The CDR3 DNA is TGTGCCAGCAGCCGGGGACTCGGCAATCAGCCCCAGCATTTT.

The chain links TRBV28 to TRBJ2-7; TRBD2 might be the D (6 bases). CDR3 length: 15 residues. V lost 3 bases, J lost 10 bases, and 22 bases lay in between. Germline V gene lookup returns CDR1 MDHEN and CDR2 SYDVKM. CDR3 sequence: CASSFQGDSGTNQYF. For the CDR3, the DNA is TGTGCCAGCAGTTTTCAAGGGGACTCAGGGACCAACCAGTACTTC. Full variable domain (missing parts from reference TRBV28 and TRBJ2-7): DVKVTQSSRYLVKRTGEKVFLECVQDMDHENMFWYRQDPGLGLRLIYFSYDVKMKEKGDIPEGYSVSREKKERFSLILESASTNQTSMYLCASSFQGDSGTNQYFGPGTRLTVT.

This clone came up once. The rearrangement joins TRBV5-1 to TRBJ1-1, with a weak D call TRBD1 (5 bases). The CDR3 is made up of 13 amino acids. Germline V gene sequence: CDR1 SGHRS, CDR2 YFSETQ. With 1 base removed from V and 3 bases from J, the gap between germline ends came to 7 bases. CDR3 sequence (DNA): TGCGCCAGCAGCTTGACCAGGGACACTGAAGCTTTCTTT. Its protein is CASSLTRDTEAFF.

This clone came up once. The V and J genes are TRBV6-5 and TRBJ1-4; TRBD1 aligns across 8 bases. The V and J ends lost 8 bases and 8 bases, in that order; junction bases with no gene match: 10. The CDR3 sequence is 14 residues long. CDR1 is MNHEY, CDR2 SVGAGI, per germline. CDR3 nucleotides: TGTGCCAGCCTAATCAGGGGGCTAGGGGAAAAACTGTTTTTT. It specifies CASLIRGLGEKLFF.

This clone was seen a single time. CDR3 residues: CASSQGGGAYGYTF. Here the CDR3 DNA reads TGTGCCAGCAGCCAAGGGGGAGGCGCCTATGGCTACACCTTC. The chain recombines TRBV4-2 with TRBJ1-2; no clear D gene. Between the trimmed V and J ends, which lost 1 base and 4 bases, there was a span of 10 bases. The CDR3 runs to 14 residues. CDR1 LGHNA and CDR2 YNFKEQ come from the germline V gene.

The rearrangement links TRBV6-2 or TRBV6-3 to TRBJ2-7; 9 nucleotides match TRBD1. Per the germline V gene, CDR1 is MNHEY and CDR2 is SVGEGT. V shed 0 bases and J 6 bases; nucleotides not matched to a gene: 9. The CDR3 is made up of 16 amino acids. The CDR3 coding sequence is TGTGCCAGCAGTTACTCTACCTGGACAGGGGATATCGAGCAGTACTTC. As protein: CASSYSTWTGDIEQYF.

J is TRBJ2-1 and V is TRBV2, with a possible D match to TRBD1 (6 bases). Germline V gene lookup returns CDR1 SNHLY and CDR2 FYNNEI. V lost 0 bases, J lost 7 bases, and 13 bases lay in between. The CDR3 extends over 15 amino acids. CDR3 bases: TGTGCCAGCAGTGAAGCGACAGGCCCGAAAAATGAGCAGTTCTTC. Translated, it gives CASSEATGPKNEQFF.

The chain carries TRBV5-1 and TRBJ2-1; 9 bases are shared with TRBD1. The J segment lost 3 bases and the V segment lost 4 bases, leaving 8 bases of the junction unmatched. From germline, CDR1 is SGHRS and CDR2 YFSETQ. The CDR3 is made up of 16 amino acids. The CDR3 sequence: CASSRGDRGVYNEQFF. The CDR3, as DNA: TGCGCCAGCAGCCGCGGCGACAGGGGGGTCTACAATGAGCAGTTCTTC.

This chain uses TRBV5-1 with TRBJ2-5; 7 bases align to TRBD1. This CDR3 spans 14 amino acids. Germline V CDR1 and CDR2: SGHRS, YFSETQ. Trimming cost V 4 bases and J 1 base; bases outside gene matches: 4. The CDR3 loop is CASSGDSTQETQYF. The CDR3 DNA reads as TGCGCCAGCAGCGGGGACAGTACCCAAGAGACCCAGTACTTC.

The chain links TRBV30 to TRBJ1-2; 10 bases align to TRBD1. This CDR3 has 13 residues. Trimming at V came to 4 bases and at J to 4 bases, leaving 3 bases not matched to a gene. Germline values: CDR1 GTSNPN, CDR2 SVGIG (reference sequence). In DNA form, the CDR3 reads TGTGCCTGGACCCGGACAGGGGGCTATGGCTACACCTTC. Translation gives CAWTRTGGYGYTF.

The chain couples TRBV7-7 to TRBJ2-7; 9 bases agree with TRBD1. Germline lookup yields CDR1 SSHAT and CDR2 FNYEAQ (reference sequence). V shed 3 bases and J 5 bases; nucleotides not matched to a gene: 2. The CDR3 is 13 amino acids. The DNA of the CDR3 is TGTGCCAGCAGCTTGGACAGGGGACACGAGCAGTACTTC. Protein: CASSLDRGHEQYF.

The J gene is TRBJ1-1, the V gene TRBV19, with D uncertain. This CDR3 region has 15 residues. The germline V and J ends were trimmed by 3 bases and 1 base, with 12 bases remaining between them. The V gene's germline CDR1 is LNHDA and CDR2 SQIVND (reference sequence). CDR3 residues: CASSIFSTGNTEAFF. As DNA, the CDR3 is TGTGCCAGTAGTATTTTTAGTACGGGGAACACTGAAGCTTTCTTT.

The rearrangement joins TRBV19 to TRBJ1-2, with 7 nucleotides matching TRBD1. The germline V gene encodes CDR1 LNHDA and CDR2 SQIVND (reference sequence). This CDR3 is 12 amino acids long. V dropped 10 bases and J dropped 6; count of bases not matched to a gene: 8. In DNA form, the CDR3 reads TGTGCCACCAACACAGGGGTCGATGGCTACACCTTC. Its translation: CATNTGVDGYTF.

The chain links TRBV28 to TRBJ2-2; 9 bases fit TRBD2. This CDR3 region has 18 residues. CDR1 is MDHEN, CDR2 SYDVKM, per germline. V shed 6 bases and J 1 base; nucleotides not matched to a gene: 12. CDR3 in DNA: TGTGCCAGCAGCCCGGGACTAGCTTTGGGATTGAACACCGGGGAGCTGTTTTTT. Translating it yields CASSPGLALGLNTGELFF.

The V gene is TRBV19, the J gene TRBJ2-7; 7 bases map to TRBD1. The CDR3 is 15 amino acids. V was clipped by 3 bases and J by 5 bases; unmatched bases: 10. Germline CDR1 and CDR2: LNHDA and SQIVND (reference sequence). The CDR3 reads CASSIPYRGLDEQYF. CDR3 coding DNA: TGTGCCAGTAGTATTCCCTACAGGGGTCTCGACGAGCAGTACTTC.

About this clone itself: Other DNA sequences in this sample translate to the same CDR3. J is TRBJ1-5 and V is TRBV30; 7 bases line up with TRBD1. The CDR3 is 14 residues long. Per germline, CDR1 GTSNPN and CDR2 SVGIG (reference sequence). V shed 2 bases and J 2 bases; nucleotides not matched to a gene: 3. Here the CDR3 DNA reads TGTGCCTGGAGTCTCGGACAGGGCAATCAGCCCCAGCATTTT. Protein: CAWSLGQGNQPQHF. Based on the CDR3 plus reference TRBV30 and TRBJ1-5, the full variable domain is SQTIHQWPATLVQPVGSPLSLECTVEGTSNPNLYWYRQAAGRGLQLLFYSVGIGQISSEVPQNLSASRPQDRQFILSSKKLLLSDSGFYLCAWSLGQGNQPQHFGDGTRLSIL.

In DNA, the CDR3 is TGTGCCACCAGCAGAGATTCGGGAATCAACGAGCAGTACTTC. Protein sequence: CATSRDSGINEQYF. The chain uses TRBV15 and TRBJ2-7; perhaps TRBD2 as D (5 bases). The CDR3 sequence is 14 residues long. Per germline, CDR1 LNHNV and CDR2 YYDKDF (reference sequence). V lost 0 bases and J lost 5, with 11 bases in between.

The CDR3 sequence: CASRRGQGGGYTF. The CDR3 nucleotides read TGTGCCAGCAGACGCGGACAGGGAGGAGGCTACACCTTC. This chain links TRBV3-1 (or the pseudogene TRBV3-2) with TRBJ1-2; 8 bases are a match to TRBD1. With 6 bases clipped from V and 8 bases from J, the junction kept 8 bases outside the gene matches. Germline CDR1 reads LGHDT; CDR2 reads YNNKEL (reference sequence). CDR3 size: 13 residues.

The V call is TRBV4-3, the J call TRBJ2-7; D perhaps matches TRBD1 (6 bases). This CDR3 is built from 15 residues. In germline, CDR1 is LGHNA, CDR2 YSLEER. V lost 3 bases and J 2 bases, leaving 14 bases between the germline ends. CDR3 DNA: TGCGCCAGCAGCCAGTATACAGGGTTCGCCTACGAGCAGTACTTC. Its protein product is CASSQYTGFAYEQYF.

The V call is TRBV7-2, the J call TRBJ2-7, with 9 positions matching TRBD2. Trimming at V came to 2 bases and at J to 2 bases, leaving 4 bases not matched to a gene. Per germline, CDR1 SGHTA and CDR2 FQGNSA. This CDR3 is built from 15 residues. The CDR3: CASSLTAGGTYEQYF. In DNA, the CDR3 is TGTGCCAGCAGCTTAACAGCGGGAGGAACCTACGAGCAGTACTTC.

The V call is TRBV9, the J call TRBJ1-1, with 8 positions matching TRBD1. Germline values: CDR1 SGDLS, CDR2 YYNGEE. There are 15 residues in the CDR3. V shed 4 bases, J shed 4 bases, and the junction held 9 bases outside the gene matches. The DNA for the CDR3 is TGTGCCAGCAGCCCTTGGACAGGGATCGTCACTGAAGCTTTCTTT. Translated: CASSPWTGIVTEAFF.

This chain joins TRBV5-6 and TRBJ2-2; D unclear. The V end lost 5 bases, the J end lost 0 bases, and 8 bases lay between the germline ends. CDR1 SGHDT and CDR2 YYEEEE come from the germline V gene. This CDR3 comprises 14 residues. In nucleotides, the CDR3 is TGTGCCAGCAGGCAGCAGGCGAACACCGGGGAGCTGTTTTTT. Translating it yields CASRQQANTGELFF.

V and J are TRBV5-6 and TRBJ2-3; D is unresolved. The CDR3 extends over 19 amino acids. The germline V gene has CDR1 SGHDT and CDR2 YYEEEE. Trimming removed 6 bases from V and 1 base from J, with 27 bases in between. The CDR3 is CASTPGGQRERIGTDTQYF. The CDR3 bases are TGTGCCAGCACACCGGGTGGCCAGCGAGAGAGGATTGGCACAGATACGCAGTATTTT. Full variable domain (outside the CDR3, taken from reference TRBV5-6 and TRBJ2-3): DAGVTQSPTHLIKTRGQQVTLRCSPKSGHDTVSWYQQALGQGPQFIFQYYEEEERQRGNFPDRFSGHQFPNYSSELNVNALLLGDSALYLCASTPGGQRERIGTDTQYFGPGTRLTVL.

The chain uses TRBV11-3 and TRBJ2-1, with 13 bases matching TRBD2. Germline CDR1 reads SGHNT; CDR2 reads YENEEA. CDR3 length: 15 amino acids. V lost 3 bases and J lost 10; bases outside the gene matches: 6. The DNA for the CDR3 is TGTGCCAGCAGCTTCCGGACTAGCGGGGGCGGAGAGCAGTTCTTC. Amino acid sequence: CASSFRTSGGGEQFF.

This clone has just one count. The chain recombines TRBV2 with TRBJ2-7; TRBD2 agrees at 7 bases. Germline V gives CDR1 SNHLY, CDR2 FYNNEI. V gave up 2 bases and J gave up 2 bases; unmatched junction bases: 6. The CDR3 covers 15 residues. CDR3 sequence (DNA): TGTGCCAGCAGTGAATATAGCGGGTCCCCCTACGAGCAGTACTTC. It is translated as CASSEYSGSPYEQYF.

At least ten counts were recorded for this clone. The V and J genes are TRBV28 and TRBJ2-1; TRBD2 matches 10 bases. Trimming at V came to 6 bases and at J to 4 bases, leaving 6 bases not matched to a gene. This CDR3 is 15 amino acids long. CDR1 is MDHEN, CDR2 SYDVKM, per germline. CDR3 sequence: CASSAAGGGYNEQFF. The CDR3 DNA sequence: TGTGCCAGCAGCGCAGCGGGAGGGGGGTACAATGAGCAGTTCTTC.

The rearrangement links TRBV7-8 to TRBJ2-3, with 15 bases matching TRBD2. The V segment lost 3 bases and the J segment 0 bases; nucleotides outside the gene matches: 4. This CDR3 spans 18 amino acids. The germline CDR1 and CDR2 sequences are SGHVS and FQNEAQ. The CDR3 sequence: CASSFGTSGRMSTDTQYF. CDR3 DNA sequence: TGTGCCAGCAGCTTCGGGACTAGCGGGAGGATGAGCACAGATACGCAGTATTTT.